This T cell receptor beta chain was sequenced for a study of technical replicates of blood from several donors. Clones were sequenced by immunoSEQ multiplex PCR, and TCRdb holds only the in-frame ones, with some missing. The profile shows 80,000 or so clones, 95% to 98% of them singletons. This CDR3 is built from 15 residues. Germline V gene data show CDR1 as MDHEN and CDR2 as SYDVKM. V lost 10 bases, J lost 4 bases, and 13 bases stayed unmatched. J is TRBJ2-7 and V is TRBV28, with 10 bases lining up with TRBD2. Input material: T cells isolated from PBMCs. The receptor was isolated from a human donor in good health. The CDR3 here is CATGISGRARYEQYF. The DNA of the CDR3 is TGTGCCACCGGGATCAGCGGGAGGGCCCGATACGAGCAGTACTTC. Full variable domain (outside the CDR3, taken from reference TRBV28 and TRBJ2-7): DVKVTQSSRYLVKRTGEKVFLECVQDMDHENMFWYRQDPGLGLRLIYFSYDVKMKEKGDIPEGYSVSREKKERFSLILESASTNQTSMYLCATGISGRARYEQYFGPGTRLTVT.